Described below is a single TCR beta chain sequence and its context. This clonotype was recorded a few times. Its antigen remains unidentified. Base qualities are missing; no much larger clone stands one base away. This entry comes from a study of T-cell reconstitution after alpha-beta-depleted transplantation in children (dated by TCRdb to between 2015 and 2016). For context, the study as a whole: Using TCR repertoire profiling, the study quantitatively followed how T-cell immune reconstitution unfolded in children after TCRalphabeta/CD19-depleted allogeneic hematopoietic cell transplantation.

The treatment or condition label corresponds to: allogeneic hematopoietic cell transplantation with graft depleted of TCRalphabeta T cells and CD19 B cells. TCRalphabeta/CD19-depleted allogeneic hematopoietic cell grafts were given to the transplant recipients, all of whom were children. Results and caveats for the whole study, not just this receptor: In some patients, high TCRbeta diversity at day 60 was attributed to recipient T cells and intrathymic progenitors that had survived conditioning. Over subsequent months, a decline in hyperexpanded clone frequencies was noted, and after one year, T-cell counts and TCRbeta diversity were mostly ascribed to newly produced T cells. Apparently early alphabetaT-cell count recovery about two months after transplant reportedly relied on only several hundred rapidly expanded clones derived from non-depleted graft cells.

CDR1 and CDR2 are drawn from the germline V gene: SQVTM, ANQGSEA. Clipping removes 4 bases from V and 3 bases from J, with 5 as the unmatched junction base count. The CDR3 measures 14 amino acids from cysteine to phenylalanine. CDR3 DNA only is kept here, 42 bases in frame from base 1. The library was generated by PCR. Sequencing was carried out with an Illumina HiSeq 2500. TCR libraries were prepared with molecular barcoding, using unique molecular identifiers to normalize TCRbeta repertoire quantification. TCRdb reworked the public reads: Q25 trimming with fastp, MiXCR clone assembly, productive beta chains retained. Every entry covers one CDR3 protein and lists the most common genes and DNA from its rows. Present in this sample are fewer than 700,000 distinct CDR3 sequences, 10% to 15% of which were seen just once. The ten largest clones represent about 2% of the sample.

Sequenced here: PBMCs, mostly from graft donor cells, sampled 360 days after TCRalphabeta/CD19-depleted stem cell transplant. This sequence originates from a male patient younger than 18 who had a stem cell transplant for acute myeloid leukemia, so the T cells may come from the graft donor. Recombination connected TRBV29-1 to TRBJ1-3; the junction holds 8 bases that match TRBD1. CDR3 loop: CSVAQGAYGNTIYF. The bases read TGCAGCGTTGCCCAGGGGGCCTATGGAAACACCATATATTTT. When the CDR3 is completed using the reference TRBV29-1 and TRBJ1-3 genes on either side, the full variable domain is SAVISQKPSRDICQRGTSLTIQCQVDSQVTMMFWYRQQPGQSLTLIATANQGSEATYESGFVIDKFPISRPNLTFSTLTVSNMSPEDSSIYLCSVAQGAYGNTIYFGEGSWLTVV.